This T cell receptor (beta chain) is drawn from a study of Ad26.COV2.S vaccination and SARS-CoV-2 variants. The CDR3 loop spans 14 amino acids. The ends lost 5 bases at V and 8 bases at J; junction bases unmatched: 7. Germline V gives CDR1 MGHDK, CDR2 SYGVNS. The repertoire was sequenced with immunoSEQ multiplex PCR; TCRdb's copy has only in-frame clones and lacks some. Among roughly 380,000 clones listed, about 85% were seen once. Treatment reported: 19 received Ad26.COV2.S at low or high dose, single or two shots; five or six received placebo; per-sample allocation not given. The samples were gathered on day 63 after the first injection of vaccine or placebo.

This specimen was peripheral blood, taken in a trial of Ad26.COV2.S vaccine versus placebo. This clonotype was sampled from a person between 18 and 65 years old who received the Ad26.COV2.S COVID-19 vaccine or a placebo. The gene calls are TRBV25-1 and TRBJ1-4, with 8 bases identical to TRBD1. The CDR3 DNA sequence: TGTGCCAGCAGTCAAGGACAGGGTAAAGAAAAACTGTTTTTT. The encoded protein is CASSQGQGKEKLFF. Full variable domain (outside the CDR3, taken from reference TRBV25-1 and TRBJ1-4): EADIYQTPRYLVIGTGKKITLECSQTMGHDKMYWYQQDPGMELHLIHYSYGVNSTEKGDLSSESTVSRIRTEHFPLTLESARPSHTSQYLCASSQGQGKEKLFFGSGTQLSVL.